The 16 T cell receptor beta chains below all came from one sample that was sequenced in a study of cytomegalovirus exposure and HLA in healthy donors. PCR employed 60 Vbeta and 13 Jbeta primers. Sequenced by immunoSEQ multiplex PCR; TCRdb stores in-frame clones only, minus some. Of more than 140,000 clones detected, almost 85% appear once; the ten largest clones hold about 5.6%. Material for sequencing was PBMCs. All receptors derive from a man younger than 45 in good health and CMV-seropositive.

The genes are TRBV28 and TRBJ1-2; 10 bases agree with TRBD1. J gave up 4 bases and V 7 bases, and 9 bases lay outside the gene matches. The germline CDR1 and CDR2 sequences are MDHEN and SYDVKM. The CDR3 loop spans 15 amino acids. CDR3 region: CASTPGWDRGYGYTF. In DNA form, the CDR3 reads TGTGCCAGCACTCCGGGGTGGGACAGGGGCTATGGCTACACCTTC.

This clone was observed a single time. This chain links TRBV27 with TRBJ1-5, with 7 bases lining up with TRBD1. Per the germline V gene, CDR1 is MNHEY and CDR2 is SMNVEV (reference sequence). V lost 6 bases and J lost 7; bases outside the gene matches: 6. The CDR3 totals 13 residues. The CDR3: CASSLTGFQPQHF. The DNA of the CDR3 is TGTGCCAGCAGCTTGACAGGGTTCCAGCCCCAGCATTTT.

The chain joins TRBV5-1 to TRBJ1-1, with D possibly being TRBD1 (5 bases). This CDR3 contains 12 residues. Germline CDR1 and CDR2: SGHRS and YFSETQ. Deletions cut 4 bases from V and 5 bases from J, with 9 bases between. The CDR3 coding sequence is TGCGCCAGCAGCCACGGGGGGACTGAAGCTTTCTTT. Encoded protein: CASSHGGTEAFF.

This chain connects TRBV19 to TRBJ1-2, with D perhaps matching TRBD1 (5 bases). Trimming removed 1 base from V and 9 bases from J, with 6 bases in between. The CDR3 runs to 11 residues. CDR1 is LNHDA, CDR2 SQIVND, per germline (reference sequence). CDR3 sequence: CASSIGQRYTF. The CDR3 nucleotides are TGTGCCAGTAGTATAGGACAGCGCTACACCTTC.

V and J are TRBV2 and TRBJ2-7; D may be TRBD2 (6 bases). V shed 2 bases and J shed 0 bases, with 14 bases lying between them. Per the germline V gene, CDR1 is SNHLY and CDR2 is FYNNEI. This CDR3 comprises 16 residues. The CDR3 DNA is TGTGCCAGCAGTGAAACGGCCTGGAGGGTCTCCTACGAGCAGTACTTC. This translates into CASSETAWRVSYEQYF. The whole variable domain, remainder taken from reference TRBV2 and TRBJ2-7, is EPEVTQTPSHQVTQMGQEVILRCVPISNHLYFYWYRQILGQKVEFLVSFYNNEISEKSEIFDDQFSVERPDGSNFTLKIRSTKLEDSAMYFCASSETAWRVSYEQYFGPGTRLTVT.

V gene TRBV18 combines with J gene TRBJ1-1; TRBD1 is a possible D gene (6 bases). This CDR3 is 13 amino acids long. Trimming shortened V by 4 bases and J by 3 bases, and 9 bases separated the two germline ends. Germline V gene lookup returns CDR1 KGHSH and CDR2 LQKENI. The CDR3 nucleotides read TGTGCCAGCTCACAAGGGGGGGACACTGAAGCTTTCTTT. This translates into CASSQGGDTEAFF.

The chain joins TRBV29-1 to TRBJ2-1, with 7 bases identical to TRBD1. After removal of 7 bases from V and 5 bases from J, the junction contained 5 bases not matched to a gene. Per the germline V gene, CDR1 is SQVTM and CDR2 is ANQGSEA. The CDR3 has 12 amino acids. The CDR3 loop is CSGQGLDNEQFF. Written as DNA, the CDR3 is TGCAGCGGACAGGGTTTGGACAATGAGCAGTTCTTC.

The sample holds one count of this clone. The CDR3 region has the DNA TGTGCCAGCAGCCCCCGTCCGAGCGGAGGCGGGGAGCAGTACTTC. Translating gives CASSPRPSGGGEQYF. The V call is TRBV13, the J call TRBJ2-5, with a tentative D call TRBD2 (6 bases). Trimming shortened V by 5 bases and J by 11 bases, and 24 bases separated the two germline ends. This CDR3 spans 15 amino acids. The germline V gene has CDR1 PRHDT and CDR2 FYEKMQ (reference sequence).

V usage is TRBV5-1 and J usage is TRBJ2-7; the D gene is possibly TRBD1 (5 bases). The CDR3 sequence is 15 residues long. Germline CDR1 reads SGHRS; CDR2 reads YFSETQ. The ends were cut back, 1 base at V and 2 bases at J, with 13 bases in the middle. This CDR3 is CASSLYQGGTYEQYF. Written as DNA, the CDR3 is TGCGCCAGCAGCTTGTATCAGGGTGGGACCTACGAGCAGTACTTC.

The chain recombines TRBV5-1 with TRBJ2-7, with 13 bases matching TRBD2. Germline values: CDR1 SGHRS, CDR2 YFSETQ. This CDR3 is 15 amino acids long. V was pared by 3 bases and J by 3 bases, with 3 bases of the junction left unmatched. CDR3 protein: CASSWTSGSVYEQYF. The CDR3 region has the DNA TGCGCCAGCAGCTGGACTAGCGGGAGTGTCTACGAGCAGTACTTC.

This clone has just a few counts. J is TRBJ1-3 and V is TRBV28; 8 bases are shared with TRBD1. The CDR3 length is 15 residues. V was clipped by 8 bases and J by 4 bases; unmatched bases: 10. Germline values: CDR1 MDHEN, CDR2 SYDVKM. DNA of the CDR3: TGTGCCAGCTGGGACAGGACAGGTTACGGAAACACCATATATTTT. Its protein product is CASWDRTGYGNTIYF.

This sequence joins TRBV5-4 and TRBJ2-3; tentative D call: TRBD1 (6 bases). CDR3 length: 17 residues. Germline V gene sequence: CDR1 SGHNT, CDR2 YYREEE (reference sequence). Trimming pared 0 bases from V and 0 bases from J, leaving 14 bases between. CDR3 protein: CASSLVFGTSSTDTQYF. The CDR3 DNA follows: TGTGCCAGCAGCTTGGTTTTCGGGACATCCAGCACAGATACGCAGTATTTT.

The gene calls are TRBV27 and TRBJ2-7; 10 positions match TRBD1. The V and J ends lost 4 bases and 2 bases, in that order; junction bases with no gene match: 5. The CDR3 spans 15 residues. Germline V gene data show CDR1 as MNHEY and CDR2 as SMNVEV (reference sequence). In DNA form, the CDR3 reads TGTGCCAGCAGTTGGGGACAGGGGCTCACCTACGAGCAGTACTTC. Residues: CASSWGQGLTYEQYF.

J is TRBJ1-1 and V is TRBV30, with D tentatively TRBD1 (5 bases). In germline, CDR1 is GTSNPN, CDR2 SVGIG (reference sequence). The CDR3 spans 16 residues. Deletions cut 0 bases from V and 0 bases from J, with 14 bases between. CDR3 DNA sequence: TGTGCCTGGAGTGTAGCCGCAGGGCCAATGAACACTGAAGCTTTCTTT. Protein: CAWSVAAGPMNTEAFF.

The chain has TRBV7-9 and TRBJ2-1; TRBD2 might be the D (6 bases). CDR1 SEHNR and CDR2 FQNEAQ come from the germline V gene (reference sequence). V gave up 2 bases and J gave up 4 bases, with 12 bases separating them. The length of the CDR3 is 15 residues. This CDR3 is CASSLFGGDYNEQFF. The CDR3 DNA reads as TGTGCCAGCAGCTTATTTGGCGGGGATTACAATGAGCAGTTCTTC.

The chain recombines TRBV4-2 with TRBJ2-2; possibly TRBD2 for D (5 bases). The CDR3 has 14 amino acids. Germline CDR1 and CDR2: LGHNA and YNFKEQ. Trimming removed 8 bases from V and 7 bases from J, with 17 bases in between. Here the CDR3 reads CASASRGTGGELFF. The CDR3 DNA sequence: TGTGCCAGCGCCTCCCGGGGTACGGGCGGGGAGCTGTTTTTT.